These 25 T cell receptor beta chains originate from one sample sequenced in a study of T cells in Graves' hyperthyroidism and ophthalmopathy. RNA transcripts served as the template for amplifying TCR beta CDR3 regions. TCR CDR3 regions were first amplified by RT-PCR with HTBI primers. TCRdb redid the calling of the multiplex PCR reads with MiXCR, one entry per CDR3 protein. Of just over 550,000 distinct CDR3 sequences listed, about 43% are singletons. The sample consisted of peripheral blood or thyroid tissue (not recorded which). Receptor source: a woman in her late teens or twenties with Graves' hyperthyroidism.

The chain couples TRBV7-2 to TRBJ2-2; D unclear. The CDR3 consists of 16 residues. Germline loops: CDR1 SGHTA, CDR2 FQGNSA. V lost 5 bases to trimming and J lost 3 bases, with 16 bases between them. The chain's CDR3 is CASSQEFGSDTGELFF. Here the CDR3 DNA reads TGTGCCAGCAGCCAAGAGTTCGGGTCGGACACCGGGGAGCTGTTTTTT. The variable domain in full, completed from reference TRBV7-2 and TRBJ2-2, reads GAGVSQSPSNKVTEKGKDVELRCDPISGHTALYWYRQSLGQGLEFLIYFQGNSAPDKSGLPSDRFSAERTGGSVSTLTIQRTQQEDSAVYLCASSQEFGSDTGELFFGEGSRLTVL.

This rearrangement joins TRBV19 to TRBJ1-2; 7 bases are shared with TRBD1. J gave up 6 bases and V 8 bases, and 9 bases lay outside the gene matches. This CDR3 is built from 13 residues. CDR1 is LNHDA, CDR2 SQIVND, per germline (reference sequence). The CDR3 is CASCWGQFNGYTF. Written as DNA, the CDR3 is TGTGCCAGTTGTTGGGGACAGTTCAATGGCTACACCTTC.

This clonotype has ten or more counts. The rearrangement links TRBV10-3 to TRBJ2-7; 8 nucleotides agree with TRBD2. The CDR3 totals 15 residues. V was pared by 4 bases and J by 2 bases, with 7 bases of the junction left unmatched. Germline-derived CDR1 and CDR2 are ENHRY and SYGVKD. DNA of the CDR3: TGTGCCATCAGTGTGTGGCGGGAGGCCACCTACGAGCAGTACTTC. This gives the protein CAISVWREATYEQYF.

DNA for the CDR3: TGTGCCAGTAAACCGATTTTGGACAGGGCAAATCAGCCCCAGCATTTT. Its protein is CASKPILDRANQPQHF. The V and J genes are TRBV19 and TRBJ1-5; TRBD1 aligns across 8 bases. V was pared by 7 bases and J by 4 bases, with 12 bases of the junction left unmatched. There are 16 residues in the CDR3. CDR1 is LNHDA, CDR2 SQIVND, per germline (reference sequence).

This clonotype was found many times. The chain carries TRBV2 and TRBJ1-6, with D hard to call. The CDR3 is 14 amino acids. The germline gives CDR1 SNHLY, CDR2 FYNNEI. V lost 5 bases and J lost 6, with 11 bases in between. The CDR3 DNA follows: TGTGCCAGCAGTCGAACAGTCTCTAATTCACCCCTCCACTTT. Its protein is CASSRTVSNSPLHF.

At least ten counts were recorded for this clonotype. The junction departs from germline at one end; a sequencing error may be responsible. This chain links TRBV14 with TRBJ1-4; TRBD1 is a possible D gene (5 bases). The CDR3 is 14 residues long. From germline, CDR1 is SGHDN and CDR2 FVKESK. The CDR3 here is CASSQAGVSGPRIF. CDR3 in DNA: TGTGCCAGCAGCCAAGCTGGTGTGTCAGGGCCGCGAATTTTT.

The chain carries TRBV4-1 and TRBJ1-1, with 7 positions matching TRBD1. Germline lookup yields CDR1 MGHRA and CDR2 YSYEKL. With V trimmed by 3 bases and J by 3 bases, 13 bases remained unmatched. CDR3 length: 17 residues. CDR3 nucleotides: TGCGCCAGCAGCCATGCCTTCCAGGGGGGTTTCGACACTGAAGCTTTCTTT. Translation gives CASSHAFQGGFDTEAFF.

The rearrangement links TRBV10-3 to TRBJ1-1; D gene ambiguous. From germline, CDR1 is ENHRY and CDR2 SYGVKD. Trimming removed 5 bases at V and 5 bases at J, with 15 bases between. The CDR3 runs to 14 residues. CDR3 bases: TGTGCCATCAGTCACCCTGAGGGATGGACTGAAGCTTTCTTT. It is translated as CAISHPEGWTEAFF.

This clonotype was counted many times. This chain connects TRBV2 to TRBJ1-5; 7 nucleotides line up with TRBD1. There are 13 residues in the CDR3. Germline CDR1 SNHLY, CDR2 FYNNEI. V shed 5 bases, J shed 6 bases, and the junction held 4 bases outside the gene matches. The CDR3, as DNA: TGTGCCAGCAGTACCCGGACAGGTCAGCCCCAGCATTTT. Amino acids: CASSTRTGQPQHF.

For this clonotype: With a much larger clone just one base away, this may be a read error. This chain uses TRBV6-1 with TRBJ1-1; D not certain. Looked up from germline, CDR1 is MNHNS and CDR2 is SASEGT. With 3 bases removed from V and 0 bases from J, the gap between germline ends came to 14 bases. The CDR3 is made up of 16 amino acids. CDR3 nucleotide sequence: TGTGCCAGCAGTGAGTATTCAAGCCAGGTGAACACTGAAGCTTTCTTT. The encoded protein is CASSEYSSQVNTEAFF.

The rearrangement links TRBV7-9 to TRBJ1-2; D is uncertain. Trimming shortened V by 6 bases and J by 3 bases, and 11 bases separated the two germline ends. Per germline, CDR1 SEHNR and CDR2 FQNEAQ (reference sequence). There are 13 residues in the CDR3. The CDR3 DNA reads TGTGCCAGCAGTTCCCTCGACCACTATGGCTACACCTTC. Amino acid sequence: CASSSLDHYGYTF.

Turning to this clonotype: The final CDR3 position lacks the conserved phenylalanine or tryptophan, pointing to a likely read error. This sequence joins TRBV25-1 and TRBJ1-2; no clear D gene. The CDR3 spans 16 residues. Germline assignment: CDR1 MGHDK and CDR2 SYGVNS. The V end was cut by 6 bases, the J end by 5 bases, with 22 bases between. The CDR3 spells CASSPHKTTTGYGYTY. The CDR3 DNA follows: TGTGCCAGCAGCCCTCATAAGACCACCACGGGATATGGCTACACCTAC.

The CDR3 sequence is CATSGFGELFF. In nucleotides, the CDR3 is TGTGCCACCAGTGGATTCGGGGAGCTGTTTTTT. This sequence joins TRBV24-1 and TRBJ2-2, with D unresolved. Trimming removed 5 bases from V and 7 bases from J, with 4 bases in between. This CDR3 is 11 amino acids long. CDR1 is KGHDR and CDR2 is SFDVKD in the germline V gene.

Comments on this clonotype: The CDR3 end shows no conserved phenylalanine or tryptophan, and so a read error is likely. The DNA is omitted, as the CDR3 cannot be located on it reliably, and the CDR3 follows TCRdb's listing. The rearrangement joins TRBV7-9 to TRBJ1-1. The CDR3 spans 11 amino acids, including both terminal residues. Germline values: CDR1 SEHNR, CDR2 FQNEAQ (reference sequence). Here the CDR3 reads CASSQDGILVA.

Concerning this clonotype itself: Its ends do not fully match the called genes, so a read error is possible. V is TRBV7-9 and J is TRBJ1-5; 11 bases fit TRBD1. There are 16 residues in the CDR3. The germline V gene has CDR1 SEHNR and CDR2 FQNEAQ (reference sequence). CDR3 bases: TGCGCCAGCAGCCAAGTAAGGACAGGGGGCGGTCAGCCCCAGCATTTT. Translating it yields CASSQVRTGGGQPQHF.

This clonotype was seen a handful of times. The rearrangement joins TRBV20-1 to TRBJ2-7; tentatively, D is TRBD2 (6 bases). Germline V CDR1 and CDR2: DFQATT, SNEGSKA (reference sequence). Between the trimmed V and J ends, which lost 6 bases and 4 bases, there was a span of 13 bases. The CDR3 spans 12 residues. CDR3 nucleotides: TGCAGTGCCAAACGGGAGTCGTACGAGCAGTACTTC. It translates to CSAKRESYEQYF.

This clonotype was observed a single time. CDR3 sequence: CASSIAIFYEQYF. Written as DNA, the CDR3 is TGTGCCAGTAGTATCGCGATTTTCTACGAGCAGTACTTC. V is TRBV19 and J is TRBJ2-7; no firm D call. CDR3 size: 13 residues. Germline V CDR1 and CDR2: LNHDA, SQIVND (reference sequence). Trimming took 3 bases from V and 3 from J, leaving 9 bases between them.

The gene calls are TRBV2 and TRBJ1-5, with 9 bases lining up with TRBD1. The CDR3 has 11 residues. In germline, CDR1 is SNHLY, CDR2 FYNNEI. V was clipped by 8 bases and J by 14 bases; unmatched bases: 7. The CDR3 loop is CASGTGGGEHF. The CDR3 coding sequence is TGTGCCAGCGGAACAGGGGGCGGCGAGCATTTT.

The V gene is TRBV2, the J gene TRBJ1-1; tentatively, D is TRBD1 (5 bases). This CDR3 has 12 residues. The V gene's germline CDR1 is SNHLY and CDR2 FYNNEI. V was pared by 7 bases and J by 4 bases, with 10 bases between. In DNA, the CDR3 is TGTGCCAGCAAGAGGGGTGGCACTGAAGCTTTCTTT. This codes for CASKRGGTEAFF.

In this sample, this clonotype turned up many times. The V and J genes are TRBV6-5 and TRBJ1-6; D gene ambiguous. V shed 0 bases and J shed 7 bases, with 4 bases lying between them. The V gene's germline CDR1 is MNHEY and CDR2 SVGAGI. The CDR3 length is 13 residues. This chain's CDR3 is CASSYSSNSPLHF. The CDR3 DNA follows: TGTGCCAGCAGTTACTCGAGCAATTCACCCCTCCACTTT.

This sequence joins TRBV25-1 and TRBJ2-2, with 8 bases fitting TRBD1. This CDR3 has 16 amino acids. CDR1 and CDR2 (germline): MGHDK, SYGVNS. J was trimmed by 4 bases and V by 6 bases; bases with no gene match: 10. The DNA for the CDR3 is TGTGCCAGCAGCAGGCCGACAGGGGTAGGCACCGGGGAGCTGTTTTTT. Translating it yields CASSRPTGVGTGELFF.

This clonotype was seen ten or more times. The rearrangement links TRBV29-1 to TRBJ1-2, with TRBD1 identical over 11 bases. Unmatched junction bases numbered 6, after V lost 3 bases and J lost 3 bases. This CDR3 has 15 amino acids. Germline V gives CDR1 SQVTM, CDR2 ANQGSEA. CDR3 sequence (DNA): TGCAGCGTTGAGGACAGGGGGCGGCGAGACTATGGCTACACCTTC. Its protein product is CSVEDRGRRDYGYTF.

This clonotype was observed many times. The chain is built from TRBV20-1 and TRBJ2-5; 10 bases align to TRBD1. This CDR3 has 16 residues. The V and J ends lost 3 bases and 2 bases, in that order; junction bases with no gene match: 9. Germline loops: CDR1 DFQATT, CDR2 SNEGSKA (reference sequence). CDR3 sequence: CSARLLGQGTQETQYF. The CDR3 nucleotides are TGCAGTGCTAGGCTCCTGGGACAGGGGACGCAAGAGACCCAGTACTTC.

Notes on this clonotype: A read error may explain this, as a much larger clone is one base away. The rearrangement links TRBV10-2 to TRBJ1-6; D is unclear. Between the trimmed V and J ends, which lost 3 bases and 5 bases, there was a span of 11 bases. CDR3 size: 15 residues. Germline lookup yields CDR1 WSHSY and CDR2 SAAADI. DNA for the CDR3: TGCGCCAGCAGTGAATCTGGGAACGATAATTCACCCCTCCACTTT. This gives the protein CASSESGNDNSPLHF.

This clonotype was recorded many times. The J gene is TRBJ2-7, the V gene TRBV7-6; 9 bases line up with TRBD2. Germline assignment: CDR1 SGHVS and CDR2 FNYEAQ. Germline trimming cut 3 bases from V and 4 bases from J; bases unmatched to any gene: 4. The CDR3 runs 14 residues. The CDR3 nucleotides are TGTGCCAGCAGCTTGGGTGCGGGAGGGTACGAGCAGTACTTC. This codes for CASSLGAGGYEQYF.